Listed below are T cell receptor beta chains from one sample, sequenced in a study of T cell responses to AZD1222 COVID-19 vaccine. Only in-frame clones appear in the TCRdb table, and some are missing; sequencing was by immunoSEQ multiplex PCR. Of 140,000 or so clones in the sample, more than 75% were seen once. The starting material was peripheral blood, obtained 28 days after the second AZD1222 dose. The origin of the receptors is an adult who received the AZD1222 COVID-19 vaccine. CDR3s include the opening cysteine and the closing phenylalanine or tryptophan. D genes are given only for firm matches. Clone size is stated in some rows and not others, as once, few, many or a class when expanded.

>-|13|TRBV18|TRBJ2-7|-
CASSPGQPYEQYF
TGTGCCAGCTCACCGGGACAACCTTACGAGCAGTACTTC
>TRBD2|15|TRBV3-1/TRBV3-2|TRBJ2-1|-
CASSPGLEAYNEQFF
TGTGCCAGCAGCCCGGGACTAGAGGCCTACAATGAGCAGTTCTTC
>TRBD1|15|TRBV5-5|TRBJ2-3|-
CASRQQGAQTDTQYF
TGTGCCAGCAGGCAACAGGGGGCGCAGACAGATACGCAGTATTTT
>-|13|TRBV29-1|TRBJ2-7|-
CSALGRNSYEQYF
TGCAGCGCCCTCGGGCGGAACTCCTACGAGCAGTACTTC
>-|13|TRBV7-2|TRBJ1-1|few
CASSLGAGTEAFF
TGTGCCAGCAGCTTAGGGGCCGGTACTGAAGCTTTCTTT
>-|16|TRBV27|TRBJ1-2|-
CASSLGSGDLRYGYTF
TGTGCCAGCAGTCTAGGGTCCGGGGACTTGCGCTATGGCTACACCTTC
>TRBD2|14|TRBV3-1/TRBV3-2|TRBJ2-2|-
CASSVTSGGGELFF
TGTGCCAGCAGCGTCACTAGCGGGGGCGGGGAGCTGTTTTTT
>-|13|TRBV2|TRBJ1-3|-
CASSGGEGNTIYF
TGTGCCAGCTCGGGAGGGGAGGGAAACACCATATATTTT
>-|15|TRBV7-3|TRBJ2-1|-
CASSLTSGLVNEQFF
TGTGCCAGCAGCTTAACTAGCGGACTGGTTAATGAGCAGTTCTTC
>TRBD1|14|TRBV2|TRBJ1-6|-
CASSEEGQGSPLHF
TGTGCCAGCAGTGAAGAGGGACAGGGGTCACCCCTCCACTTT
>-|16|TRBV7-8|TRBJ2-5|-
CASSLATQGIVETQYF
TGTGCCAGCAGCTTAGCGACACAGGGTATAGTGGAGACCCAGTACTTC
>-|12|TRBV6-1|TRBJ1-1|-
CASSEENTEAFF
TGTGCCAGCAGTGAGGAGAACACTGAAGCTTTCTTT
>-|15|TRBV5-1|TRBJ1-1|-
CASSATGQGNTEAFF
TGCGCCAGCAGCGCGACAGGTCAGGGGAACACTGAAGCTTTCTTT
>-|15|TRBV5-1|TRBJ2-1|-
CASSLVDSRGNEQFF
TGCGCCAGCAGCTTGGTAGATTCTAGGGGCAATGAGCAGTTCTTC
>-|19|TRBV7-9|TRBJ1-1|-
CASSLEIGGHGTMGTEAFF
TGTGCCAGCAGCTTAGAGATCGGGGGGCACGGAACTATGGGCACTGAAGCTTTCTTT
>TRBD1|13|TRBV3-1/TRBV3-2|TRBJ1-2|-
CASSQAYRGGYTF
TGTGCCAGCAGCCAGGCATACAGGGGTGGCTACACCTTC
>-|14|TRBV20-1|TRBJ1-2|-
CSASVGEKAYGYTF
TGCAGTGCTAGTGTGGGGGAGAAAGCATATGGCTACACCTTC
>TRBD1|15|TRBV4-2|TRBJ1-5|-
CASSQLGQGARSQHF
TGTGCCAGCAGCCAGTTGGGACAGGGGGCAAGGTCCCAGCATTTT
>TRBD1|14|TRBV5-6|TRBJ1-2|-
CASSLDRGGGGYTF
TGTGCCAGCAGCTTGGACAGGGGAGGAGGTGGCTACACCTTC
>TRBD2|16|TRBV4-3|TRBJ2-4|once
CASSQEGTIPKNIQYF
TGCGCCAGCAGCCAAGAAGGGACTATCCCCAAAAACATTCAGTACTTC
>TRBD1|12|TRBV12-3/TRBV12-4|TRBJ2-1|-
CASSRTGTEQFF
TGTGCCAGCTCCAGGACAGGGACTGAGCAGTTCTTC
>TRBD2|15|TRBV7-2|TRBJ2-1|-
CASSLMGGVYNEQFF
TGTGCCAGCAGCTTAATGGGGGGGGTCTACAATGAGCAGTTCTTC
>TRBD1|15|TRBV9|TRBJ2-1|-
CASSAQGASYNEQFF
TGTGCCAGCAGCGCCCAGGGGGCCTCCTACAATGAGCAGTTCTTC
>TRBD1|12|TRBV28|TRBJ1-6|few
CATGTANSPLHF
TGTGCCACCGGGACAGCAAATTCACCCCTCCACTTT
>TRBD1|15|TRBV4-1|TRBJ1-4|-
CASSHPGQGFEKLFF
TGCGCCAGCAGCCATCCGGGACAGGGGTTTGAAAAACTGTTTTTT
>-|12|TRBV18|TRBJ1-5|-
CASSPAGQPQHF
TGTGCCAGCTCACCGGCGGGGCAGCCCCAGCATTTT
>TRBD1|14|TRBV15|TRBJ1-6|-
CATSLRDSNSPLHF
TGTGCCACCAGCCTCCGGGACAGTAATTCACCCCTCCACTTT
>-|13|TRBV12-3/TRBV12-4|TRBJ1-2|-
CASSLGQVDGYTF
TGTGCCAGCAGTTTAGGGCAGGTAGATGGCTACACCTTC
>TRBD2|14|TRBV20-1|TRBJ2-7|-
CSASVGEGSYEQYF
TGCAGTGCTAGTGTGGGGGAGGGATCCTACGAGCAGTACTTC
>-|14|TRBV7-9|TRBJ1-3|-
CASSQGRSGNTIYF
TGTGCCAGCAGCCAAGGGAGATCTGGAAACACCATATATTTT
>TRBD1|16|TRBV7-2|TRBJ1-2|-
CASSARAPGQGHGYTF
TGTGCCAGCAGCGCCCGAGCTCCGGGACAGGGCCATGGCTACACCTTC
>-|13|TRBV3-1/TRBV3-2|TRBJ2-7|-
CASSLGGSYEQYF
TGTGCCAGCAGCCTCGGCGGGTCCTACGAGCAGTACTTC
>-|15|TRBV7-2|TRBJ2-3|-
CASKKGGAVADTQYF
TGTGCCAGCAAAAAAGGGGGGGCCGTGGCAGATACGCAGTATTTT
>-|15|TRBV18|TRBJ2-5|-
CASSPQDSTQETQYF
TGTGCCAGCTCACCACAGGACAGTACTCAAGAGACCCAGTACTTC
>TRBD1|13|TRBV30|TRBJ1-1|-
CAWSFYRGQVAFF
TGTGCCTGGAGTTTTTACAGGGGGCAGGTAGCTTTCTTT
>TRBD2|18|TRBV19|TRBJ2-1|-
CASSTAGPQAGVYNEQFF
TGTGCCAGTAGCACCGCCGGGCCACAGGCGGGGGTGTACAATGAGCAGTTCTTC
>TRBD2|13|TRBV9|TRBJ2-1|-
CASSVIAGNEQFF
TGTGCCAGCAGCGTCATAGCGGGCAATGAGCAGTTCTTC
>-|13|TRBV21-1|TRBJ2-6|once
CAITSSGANVLTF
TGTGCCATCACGTCCTCTGGGGCCAACGTCCTGACTTTC
>TRBD1|14|TRBV28|TRBJ2-7|-
CASRGTGDIYEQYF
TGTGCCAGCAGGGGGACAGGGGACATCTACGAGCAGTACTTC
>-|15|TRBV28|TRBJ1-3|-
CASIPPGSSGNTIYF
TGTGCCAGCATTCCTCCGGGGTCCTCTGGAAACACCATATATTTT
>-|14|TRBV4-1|TRBJ2-2|-
CASRRASGTGELFF
TGCGCCAGCAGAAGGGCCTCGGGCACCGGGGAGCTGTTTTTT
>TRBD1|15|TRBV28|TRBJ1-1|-
CAIKPGQGADTEAFF
TGTGCCATAAAACCGGGACAGGGGGCCGACACTGAAGCTTTCTTT
>TRBD1|13|TRBV28|TRBJ2-5|-
CASRRQGQETQYF
TGTGCCAGCAGAAGACAGGGTCAAGAGACCCAGTACTTC
>-|14|TRBV6-5|TRBJ1-5|-
CASTGGGPGEPQHF
TGTGCCAGCACAGGAGGGGGGCCGGGGGAGCCCCAGCATTTT
>-|15|TRBV19|TRBJ1-1|once
CASRQTGTAAPEAFF
TGTGCCAGTAGACAAACAGGGACGGCGGCGCCTGAAGCTTTCTTT
>TRBD2|16|TRBV7-3|TRBJ2-3|-
CASSARLAGGTDTQYF
TGTGCCAGCAGCGCACGACTAGCGGGGGGGACAGATACGCAGTATTTT
>-|14|TRBV3-1/TRBV3-2|TRBJ2-2|-
CASDQGLDSGELFF
TGTGCCAGCGACCAGGGTTTAGATTCCGGGGAGCTGTTTTTT
>-|11|TRBV5-6|TRBJ2-1|-
CASRIYNEQFF
TGTGCCAGCAGAATCTACAATGAGCAGTTCTTC
>-|14|TRBV24-1|TRBJ1-2|-
CATSDRLANYGYTF
TGTGCCACCAGTGATCGTTTGGCGAACTATGGCTACACCTTC
>-|12|TRBV6-5|TRBJ1-5|-
CASGASNQPQHF
TGTGCCAGCGGGGCGAGCAATCAGCCCCAGCATTTT
>-|13|TRBV28|TRBJ1-1|-
CASSSSGKAEAFF
TGTGCCAGCAGTTCGTCAGGGAAGGCTGAAGCTTTCTTT
>-|14|TRBV4-1|TRBJ1-2|-
CASSQVYRGDGYTF
TGCGCCAGCAGCCAAGTCTATCGGGGGGATGGCTACACCTTC
>TRBD1|13|TRBV19|TRBJ2-5|once
CARTGTGKETQYF
TGTGCCCGCACCGGGACAGGGAAAGAGACCCAGTACTTC
>-|13|TRBV6-6|TRBJ2-7|-
CASSPSGSYEQYF
TGTGCCAGCAGCCCTTCAGGGTCCTACGAGCAGTACTTC
>-|14|TRBV11-2|TRBJ2-2|-
CASSFLRGPGELFF
TGTGCCAGCAGCTTTTTAAGGGGTCCCGGGGAGCTGTTTTTT